This paragraph covers one T cell receptor beta chain sequence. This receptor's antigen is unknown. No qualities accompany the bases; no much larger clone lies one base away. The sample originates from a study of OX40 agonist ivuxolimab in advanced cancers. Notes on the research overall: Ivuxolimab was a fully human IgG2 agonistic monoclonal antibody targeting the costimulatory receptor OX40 (CD134). Intravenous ivuxolimab was administered to patients every 2 weeks at six dose levels: 0.01, 0.1, 0.3, 1.5, 3 and 10 mg/kg. Among the roughly 50 dose-escalation patients, around 19 had hepatocellular carcinoma, roughly 15 melanoma, 9 renal cell carcinoma and 9 head and neck cancer. In the dose-escalation cohort, approximately 80% of patients were male, and the mean age was approximately 60 years with a range of roughly 20 to 80. Prior anti-PD-1, anti-PD-L1 or anti-CTLA-4 therapy was permitted, and checkpoint inhibitors had been received by around 39% of dose-escalation patients. Partial responses were achieved by three dose-escalation patients, of whom one had hepatocellular carcinoma and two had cutaneous melanoma. The purpose of peripheral TCRbeta sequencing was to test whether ivuxolimab changed TCR sequence diversity and led to clonal T-cell expansion. The paper describes the monotherapy dose-escalation part (N of about 57 patients) of the phase I trial of ivuxolimab.

Results the study describes overall, beyond this receptor: Low levels of normalized T-cell clonal expansion were also shown by some nonresponding patients. On average, CD8+ T cells showed more expanded clones than CD4+ T cells after ivuxolimab. The antigen specificity of the peripheral T cells that underwent clonal expansion was not determined. In partial responders in the 0.1-3.0 mg/kg groups, normalized peripheral clonal expansion was found to be among the lowest, especially among CD8+ T cells. At doses from 0.1 to 3.0 mg/kg, clonal expansion was seen in both CD4+ and CD8+ blood T cells between baseline and week 6.

Patients with autoimmune disease history or receiving systemic immunosuppression were excluded from the trial. In every dose cohort, peripheral blood was drawn for TCR sequencing at baseline, cycle 4 day 1, and cycle 7 day 1. Samples were obtained from an open-label, multicenter, first-in-human phase I dose-escalation trial of ivuxolimab. Adults with locally advanced or metastatic melanoma, renal cell carcinoma, hepatocellular carcinoma or head and neck squamous cell carcinoma were enrolled in the trial. CD4+ and CD8+ T cells were sorted separately from peripheral blood before TCR sequencing. The CDR3 runs 16 residues from the cysteine to the phenylalanine. Only the CDR3 part of the read is kept: 48 bases, read in frame from the first base. Here V drops 0 bases and J drops 5 bases, and the junction holds 9 bases not matched to any gene. From a lookup of the germline V gene, CDR1 and CDR2 are SGDLS and YYNGEE.

Genomic DNA was isolated from the sorted cells so that the TCRbeta CDR3 region could be sequenced. The immunoSEQ Assay was used for sequencing of TCRbeta CDR3 regions. Entries here come from immuneACCESS through TCRdb and include only in-frame sequences with V and J called. Some clones fail to appear in such tables; in the studies checked, an unresolved V gene covers under half of the shortfall, and the cause of the remainder is unknown. The sample table records about 83,000 clones; 85% to 95% of these occur just once. 0.43% of the sample goes to the ten largest clones. The rearranged segments are TRBV9 and TRBJ2-3; 7 bases in the middle match TRBD2. Here the sequenced sample was CD4+ or CD8+ T cells sorted from blood, taken in a trial of the OX40 agonist ivuxolimab. This sequence was found in an adult with an advanced solid tumor such as melanoma, head and neck, liver or kidney cancer. This receptor has the CDR3 CASSVALGEGQDTQYF. At the DNA level, the sequence is TGTGCCAGCAGCGTAGCTCTGGGGGAGGGCCAAGATACGCAGTATTTT.